These T cell receptor beta chains were read from a single sample in a study of pediatric ulcerative colitis. Some clones are missing from TCRdb's copy, which holds only in-frame ones; the method was immunoSEQ multiplex PCR. The sample lists 30,000 or so clones, about 81% occurring once. The sequenced sample was gut tissue. The receptors shown here come from a boy aged 5-17 years with mild ulcerative colitis. The conserved cysteine and the conserved F or W are not part of the CDR3 here. The order of the fields is CDR3 length, V gene, CDR3 protein.

>11|TRBV15
ATSAQLNTEAF
>12|TRBV7-9
ASSLGDSTGELF
>9|TRBV18
ASSPMETQY
>13|TRBV27
ASSLRGPYPYGYT
>14|TRBV7-6
ASNPTSGGAWDTQY
>14|TRBV4-1
ASSQSSGGRSDTQY
>13|TRBV2
ASSGLPLGGFEAF
>12|TRBV5-1
ASSSGRLRDGYT
>11|TRBV6-1
ASSAMDSQPQH
>13|TRBV6-1
ASRTGTVDNQPQH
>10|TRBV2
ASFQNTGELF
>13|TRBV30
AWDHGGFSNQPQH
>13|TRBV10-3
AISGVRGPYNEQF
>10|TRBV29-1
SVEEDGTEAF
>14|TRBV19
ASSKVRGGLNQPQH
>16|TRBV18
ASSPAYRGTSGTDTQY
>13|TRBV28
ASSLDQSSGNTIY
>13|TRBV5-1
ASSLDGGNGETQY
>14|TRBV4-2
ASSQDLGNYYNEQF
>13|TRBV10-2
ASSERQPTYTEAF
>12|TRBV5-6
ASSLVVTGARQY
>12|TRBV10-3
AISRVGGTDTQY
>11|TRBV5-1
ASGQAAGNTIY
>13|TRBV19
ASTLGLAAWNEQF